These T cell receptor beta chains were read from a single sample in a study of T-cell memory formation after mild COVID-19. TCRdb redid the calling of the 5' RACE reads with MiXCR, one entry per CDR3 protein. The top ten hold about 12% of the sample, which has over 450,000 distinct CDR3 sequences, roughly 22% seen once. Source material: PBMCs or a T cell subset sorted from them (not recorded which). These receptors all stem from an adult woman who had mild COVID-19 (a few samples of this study predate the infection). Cell type and time point are not known. Both conserved end residues are part of each CDR3. The D gene is left open where the match is weak. Clone size is stated in some rows and not others, as once, few, many or a class when expanded.

abundance	v_gene	j_gene	len	d_gene	CDR3nt	CDR3aa
few	TRBV7-2	TRBJ2-7	15	TRBD2	TGTGCCAGCAGCTTTACCGGGACTAGCGGGACGAAGCAGTACTTC	CASSFTGTSGTKQYF
.	TRBV7-2	TRBJ2-7	16	TRBD2	TGTGCCAGCAGCTTAGGGATGCGACTAGCGGGTTTCGAGCAGTACTTC	CASSLGMRLAGFEQYF
.	TRBV7-9	TRBJ1-1	15	.	TGTGCCAGCAGCGAGCCGGGACTCCGCGTCACTGAAGCTTTCTTT	CASSEPGLRVTEAFF
.	TRBV6-6	TRBJ2-2	14	TRBD2	TGTGCCGGCAAAGCGGGGGGAGACACCGGGGAGCTGTTTTTT	CAGKAGGDTGELFF
few	TRBV6-5	TRBJ1-6	17	.	TGTGCCAGCAGTCACGAGGCAGGGAGGTCCTATAATTCACCCCTCCACTTT	CASSHEAGRSYNSPLHF
.	TRBV24-1	TRBJ2-3	14	.	TGTGCCACCAGTTTTAGCGGACGCACAGATACGCAGTATTTT	CATSFSGRTDTQYF
.	TRBV5-1	TRBJ2-3	14	.	TGCGCCAGCAGCATCCGGGACCCAGGGGATACGCAGTATTTT	CASSIRDPGDTQYF
.	TRBV7-9	TRBJ1-2	13	.	TGTGCCAGCAGCTTATCCGGCGGACATGGCTACACCTTC	CASSLSGGHGYTF
few	TRBV27	TRBJ2-1	16	.	TGTGCCAGCAGTTTATGGGGGGCGATTACCTACAATGAGCAGTTCTTC	CASSLWGAITYNEQFF
few	TRBV6-5	TRBJ1-5	14	TRBD1	TGTGCCAGCAGGGGACAGGGGATCAATCAGCCCCAGCATTTT	CASRGQGINQPQHF
few	TRBV4-2	TRBJ2-1	14	.	TGTGCCAGCAGCCCAACAACCAACCCCAATGAGCAGTTCTTC	CASSPTTNPNEQFF
few	TRBV2	TRBJ2-5	15	TRBD2	TGTGCCAGCAGTGGAGGACTAGCGGGAGGTTCAACCCAGTACTTC	CASSGGLAGGSTQYF
.	TRBV5-5	TRBJ2-4	17	.	TGTGCCAGCAGCCCCCGGTGGGTGAGGGGCTTCGGAAACATTCAGTACTTC	CASSPRWVRGFGNIQYF
.	TRBV20-1	TRBJ2-3	16	.	TGCAGTGCTAGGAAAGGGTCTCTCCACGGGACAGATACGCAGTATTTT	CSARKGSLHGTDTQYF
few	TRBV18	TRBJ2-7	15	TRBD1	TGTGCCAGCTCACCCTGGACAGGGTACATCTACGAGCAGTACTTC	CASSPWTGYIYEQYF
many	TRBV12-3/TRBV12-4	TRBJ2-5	13	TRBD2	TGTGCCAGCAACCTGGGACTACAAGAGACCCAGTACTTC	CASNLGLQETQYF
many	TRBV5-6	TRBJ1-6	15	.	TGTGCCAGCAGCCCCCGGGGGCGATCAAATTCACCCCTCCACTTT	CASSPRGRSNSPLHF
few	TRBV7-2	TRBJ2-5	14	.	TGTGCCAGCAGCTTAGGTCTAGTCCAAGAGACCCAGTACTTC	CASSLGLVQETQYF
.	TRBV5-6	TRBJ2-1	14	.	TGTGCCAGCACCCGTATTGGGGGTCGCAATGAGCAGTTCTTC	CASTRIGGRNEQFF
few	TRBV7-3	TRBJ2-5	15	TRBD1	TGTGCCAGCAGCTGGCGACAGGGGGCCCCTTCGGACCAGTACTTC	CASSWRQGAPSDQYF
.	TRBV7-8	TRBJ2-3	16	TRBD2	TGTGCCATCAGCCCAGTAGCGGGAGGCGCCGGGGATACGCAGTATTTT	CAISPVAGGAGDTQYF
many	TRBV4-3	TRBJ2-1	17	.	TGCGCCAGCAGCCAAGACGCCTCCAAGAGCTCCTACAATGAGCAGTTCTTC	CASSQDASKSSYNEQFF
few	TRBV10-3	TRBJ2-7	13	.	TGTGCCACAACGACGGAGAGCTCCTACGAGCAGTACTTC	CATTTESSYEQYF
.	TRBV5-6	TRBJ2-7	14	TRBD1	TGTGCCAGCAGACCGGACAGGTCATCCTACGAGCAGTACTTC	CASRPDRSSYEQYF
.	TRBV9	TRBJ1-4	15	TRBD1	TGTGCCAGCAGCCACAGACAGGGAGGTTATGAAAAACTGTTTTTT	CASSHRQGGYEKLFF
once	TRBV5-1	TRBJ2-7	15	TRBD1	TGCGCCAGCAGCTTGGCCAACAGGGGGCAGCACGAGCAGTACTTC	CASSLANRGQHEQYF
.	TRBV20-1	TRBJ1-5	15	TRBD1	TGCAGTGCTAGAGATGTCAGGACAGGGGATAAGCCCCAGCATTTT	CSARDVRTGDKPQHF
.	TRBV7-2	TRBJ1-4	15	.	TGTGCCAGCAGCTTAGAGGGGCTCGGTAATGAAAAACTGTTTTTT	CASSLEGLGNEKLFF
few	TRBV20-1	TRBJ2-7	14	.	TGCAGTGCTCGGTTGACAGGGAGGGGGAACGAGCAGTACTTC	CSARLTGRGNEQYF
few	TRBV9	TRBJ2-1	15	TRBD2	TGTGCCAGCAGCGTAGAGGGACTAGCGGGAAATGAGCAGTTCTTC	CASSVEGLAGNEQFF
few	TRBV15	TRBJ1-5	14	.	TGTGCCACCAGCAGGGCAGTTAGCAATCAGCCCCAGCATTTT	CATSRAVSNQPQHF
few	TRBV6-1	TRBJ1-1	13	.	TGTGCCAGCAGTGACTACTTGGACAGTTCCCCTTTCTTT	CASSDYLDSSPFF
.	TRBV6-5	TRBJ2-2	17	TRBD2	TGTGCCAGCAGTTATGGGGGGGGAGCGGGTGGAACCGGGGAGCTGTTTTTT	CASSYGGGAGGTGELFF
few	TRBV6-2/TRBV6-3	TRBJ2-7	16	TRBD1	TGTGCCAGCATTCGTACCCCGGGACAGCTTACCTACGAGCAGTACTTC	CASIRTPGQLTYEQYF
few	TRBV7-2	TRBJ2-3	15	TRBD2	TGTGCCAGCAGACCTCGACTAGCGGGAGGAAATACGCAGTATTTT	CASRPRLAGGNTQYF
many	TRBV7-3	TRBJ2-3	14	.	TGTGCCAGCAGCACCGGTGGGAACACAGATACGCAGTATTTT	CASSTGGNTDTQYF
few	TRBV29-1	TRBJ2-3	13	.	TGCAGCGTTTACAACTACCTCACAGATACGCAGTATTTT	CSVYNYLTDTQYF
.	TRBV25-1	TRBJ2-5	15	.	TGTGCCAGCTCGATTCCGGGGGTTTGGCAAGAGACCCAGTACTTC	CASSIPGVWQETQYF
.	TRBV6-6	TRBJ2-3	15	.	TGTGCCAGCAGTCCGACAGCGGCTAGCACAGATACGCAGTATTTT	CASSPTAASTDTQYF
few	TRBV4-2	TRBJ2-1	16	TRBD2	TGTGCCAGCAGCCAAACTAGCGGGGTCTCCTACAATGAGCAGTTCTTC	CASSQTSGVSYNEQFF
.	TRBV5-1	TRBJ1-4	15	.	TGCGCCAGCAGCCTACAACAGGGTTGGGGGGAAAAACTGTTTTTT	CASSLQQGWGEKLFF
.	TRBV3-1	TRBJ2-5	16	TRBD1	TGTGCCAGCAGCCAGTCGGGACAGGAATGGCAAGAGACCCAGTACTTC	CASSQSGQEWQETQYF
few	TRBV11-2	TRBJ2-5	17	.	TGTGCCAGCAGCTTGGACGAGTTCGGCGGGGATCCAGAGACCCAGTACTTC	CASSLDEFGGDPETQYF
.	TRBV7-2	TRBJ2-1	13	TRBD2	TGTGCCAGCAGCTTGGCACGGACTAGCGGGGGGAACTTC	CASSLARTSGGNF
.	TRBV5-1	TRBJ2-4	14	.	TGCGCCAGCCGGGACACTGTAGCCAAAAACATTCAGTACTTC	CASRDTVAKNIQYF